This T cell receptor (beta chain) was identified in a study of CD8 T cells in ankylosing spondylitis. In germline, CDR1 is KGHSH, CDR2 LQKENI. The CDR3 runs 13 residues. Trimming left V 2 bases short and J 5 bases short, with 7 bases between. This clonotype was detected ten times or more. TCRdb ran MiXCR on the 5' RACE reads and lists one entry per CDR3 protein. This table holds approximately 92,000 distinct CDR3 sequences, 8.8% found once. The sequence came from a male donor with ankylosing spondylitis or in good health (not recorded which). The chain joins TRBV18 to TRBJ1-5; D gene uncertain. What was sequenced was blood, either unsorted or a sorted T cell fraction (not recorded which). The DNA of the CDR3 is TGTGCCAGCTCACCAAGTGGGGATCAGCCCCAGCATTTT. It translates to CASSPSGDQPQHF. The full variable domain, with the rest looked up from reference TRBV18 and TRBJ1-5, is NAGVMQNPRHLVRRRGQEARLRCSPMKGHSHVYWYRQLPEEGLKFMVYLQKENIIDESGMPKERFSAEFPKEGPSILRIQQVVRGDSAAYFCASSPSGDQPQHFGDGTRLSIL.